Presented here are 5 T cell receptor beta chains from one specimen sequenced in a study of Ad26.COV2.S vaccination and SARS-CoV-2 variants. TCRdb keeps only in-frame clones here, not all; method: immunoSEQ multiplex PCR. The data show 250,000 or so clones, with around nine tenths seen just once and less than 3.5% held by the top ten. Sample treatment: around 19 received Ad26.COV2.S at low or high dose, single or two shots; several received placebo; per-sample allocation not given. Repertoires come from day 63 after the first vaccine or placebo injection. The sequenced sample was peripheral blood, obtained in a trial of Ad26.COV2.S vaccine versus placebo. These receptors came from a person aged 18 to 59 who received the Ad26.COV2.S COVID-19 vaccine or a placebo.

This clone appeared once. V is TRBV7-9 and J is TRBJ1-2, with TRBD1 as a possible D gene (6 bases). The CDR3 is made up of 14 amino acids. From germline, CDR1 is SEHNR and CDR2 FQNEAQ (reference sequence). Trimming shortened V by 4 bases and J by 8 bases, and 17 bases separated the two germline ends. The CDR3 spells CASSSTGHLGGYTF. Written as DNA, the CDR3 is TGTGCCAGCAGCTCTACAGGGCATTTAGGAGGCTACACCTTC. The complete variable domain, with remaining parts taken from reference TRBV7-9 and TRBJ1-2, reads DTGVSQNPRHKITKRGQNVTFRCDPISEHNRLYWYRQTLGQGPEFLTYFQNEAQLEKSRLLSDRFSAERPKGSFSTLEIQRTEQGDSAMYLCASSSTGHLGGYTFGSGTRLTVV.

V gene TRBV15 combines with J gene TRBJ2-2; D might be TRBD1 or TRBD2, each matching 5 bases. CDR3 length: 15 amino acids. From germline, CDR1 is LNHNV and CDR2 YYDKDF (reference sequence). The germline V and J ends were trimmed by 0 bases and 4 bases, with 9 bases remaining between them. In nucleotides, the CDR3 is TGTGCCACCAGCAGAGACCTGGGGACCACCGGGGAGCTGTTTTTT. This sequence encodes CATSRDLGTTGELFF.

The chain employs TRBV11-3 and TRBJ2-7; 8 bases agree with TRBD1. CDR1 is SGHNT and CDR2 is YENEEA in the germline V gene. The V segment lost 4 bases and the J segment 3 bases; nucleotides outside the gene matches: 8. The CDR3 spans 15 residues. In nucleotides, the CDR3 is TGTGCCAGCAGCTCCTCGACAGGGGTTCTCTACGAGCAGTACTTC. It is translated as CASSSSTGVLYEQYF.

On this clone itself: This may be a read error: a much more frequent sequence differs by one nucleotide. J is TRBJ2-2 and V is TRBV7-3; either TRBD1 or TRBD2 may fit D (5 bases each). This CDR3 comprises 13 residues. Germline assignment: CDR1 SGHTA and CDR2 FQGTGA. Trimming took 2 bases from V and 4 from J, leaving 5 bases between them. The CDR3 region is CASSLGGTGELFF. CDR3 DNA sequence: TGTGCCAGCAGCTTAGGGGGCACCGGGGAGCTGTTTTTT.

This clone was counted a single time. CDR3 nucleotide sequence: TGTGCCAGCAGCGTATGGGGGGACAGTGTTGGAAACACCATATATTTT. Protein product: CASSVWGDSVGNTIYF. This chain links TRBV7-8 with TRBJ1-3; TRBD1 matches at 7 bases. Germline CDR1 reads SGHVS; CDR2 reads FQNEAQ. The CDR3 contains 16 residues. V lost 5 bases to trimming and J lost 3 bases; unmatched junction nucleotides: 10.